A single sample is the source of the 20 T cell receptor beta chains below, sequenced in a study of CD8+ T cells in alopecia areata. The treatment: oral pan-JAK inhibitor, 5-10 mg twice daily. RNA extraction was followed by reverse transcription into cDNA, which acted as the sequencing template. Generated by immunoSEQ multiplex PCR, the TCRdb table keeps only in-frame clones and is missing some. This sample yields fewer than 200,000 clones, of which roughly 60% are seen a single time; 16% belongs to the top ten. The specimen comprised CD4+ T cells sorted from blood, sampled between weeks 55 and 70, from a patient treated with tofacitinib. The source is a human donor with alopecia areata.

The sample holds a few counts of this clone. The V gene is TRBV9, the J gene TRBJ1-1, with unresolved D. Between the trimmed V and J ends, which lost 3 bases and 0 bases, there was a span of 9 bases. CDR1 and CDR2 (germline): SGDLS, YYNGEE. The CDR3 sequence is 14 residues long. This chain's CDR3 is CASSALTVNTEAFF. CDR3 nucleotide sequence: TGTGCCAGCAGCGCCCTCACAGTGAACACTGAAGCTTTCTTT.

This clone was detected only once. The J gene is TRBJ2-6, the V gene TRBV18; no clear D. CDR3 length: 15 residues. CDR1 and CDR2 from the germline V gene are KGHSH and LQKENI. V lost 3 bases and J lost 0, with 6 bases in between. CDR3 protein: CASSPANSGANVLTF. In nucleotides, the CDR3 is TGTGCCAGCTCACCGGCGAACTCTGGGGCCAACGTCCTGACTTTC.

The chain uses TRBV5-1 and TRBJ2-1; D ambiguous. The germline V gene has CDR1 SGHRS and CDR2 YFSETQ. The CDR3 has 12 amino acids. V was cut by 4 bases and J by 7 bases, with 9 bases left in between. The CDR3 spells CASSLTANEQFF. The CDR3 nucleotides are TGCGCCAGCAGCCTTACAGCGAATGAGCAGTTCTTC. The variable domain in full, completed from reference TRBV5-1 and TRBJ2-1, reads KAGVTQTPRYLIKTRGQQVTLSCSPISGHRSVSWYQQTPGQGLQFLFEYFSETQRNKGNFPGRFSGRQFSNSRSEMNVSTLELGDSALYLCASSLTANEQFFGPGTRLTVL.

This sequence joins TRBV5-6 and TRBJ2-2; TRBD2 is a possible D gene (5 bases). From germline, CDR1 is SGHDT and CDR2 YYEEEE. The V end was cut by 2 bases, the J end by 6 bases, with 14 bases between. This CDR3 has 15 amino acids. The CDR3 coding sequence is TGTGCCAGCAGCTTACGGACTCTACGGCCCGGGGAGCTGTTTTTT. Protein: CASSLRTLRPGELFF.

This clone was counted a few times. At one end the junction does not follow the germline gene, possibly because of a read error. The rearrangement uses TRBV29-1 and TRBJ2-7; D gene uncertain. The CDR3 consists of 11 residues. The germline gives CDR1 SQVTM, CDR2 ANQGSEA. In nucleotides, the CDR3 is TGCAGCGTTGGGGATAACTACGGGCAGTACTTC. Translating gives CSVGDNYGQYF.

Only a few counts were recorded for this clone. This chain joins TRBV29-1 and TRBJ2-3; D uncertain. V lost 4 bases, J lost 2 bases, and 10 bases lay in between. CDR1 and CDR2 (germline): SQVTM, ANQGSEA. This CDR3 has 13 residues. CDR3 region: CSVAGRNTDTQYF. The DNA for the CDR3 is TGCAGCGTTGCGGGCAGGAACACAGATACGCAGTATTTT.

The V call is TRBV7-2, the J call TRBJ2-7; D might be TRBD2 (5 bases). Trimming removed 3 bases at V and 2 bases at J, with 11 bases between. Germline V lookup: CDR1 SGHTA, CDR2 FQGNSA. This CDR3 region has 14 residues. CDR3 in amino acids: CASSFGLRAYEQYF. The CDR3 bases are TGTGCCAGCAGCTTCGGACTGAGGGCCTACGAGCAGTACTTC. The whole variable domain, filled in from reference TRBV7-2 and TRBJ2-7, reads GAGVSQSPSNKVTEKGKDVELRCDPISGHTALYWYRQSLGQGLEFLIYFQGNSAPDKSGLPSDRFSAERTGGSVSTLTIQRTQQEDSAVYLCASSFGLRAYEQYFGPGTRLTVT.

This chain joins TRBV5-1 and TRBJ1-1; a weak D match, TRBD1 (5 bases). The ends were cut back, 3 bases at V and 7 bases at J, with 13 bases in the middle. The CDR3 contains 13 residues. In germline, CDR1 is SGHRS, CDR2 YFSETQ. The CDR3 sequence is CASSWTGGNEAFF. As DNA, the CDR3 is TGCGCCAGCAGCTGGACCGGGGGTAATGAAGCTTTCTTT.

This clone has only a few counts. The rearrangement uses TRBV2 and TRBJ2-2, with 10 bases lining up with TRBD2. CDR1 and CDR2 (germline): SNHLY, FYNNEI. CDR3 length: 15 residues. The trim removed 6 bases at V and 6 bases at J, leaving 7 bases unmatched. The CDR3 sequence is CASRPGLALAGELFF. The CDR3 bases are TGTGCCAGCAGACCGGGACTAGCGTTAGCCGGGGAGCTGTTTTTT. The whole variable domain, remainder taken from reference TRBV2 and TRBJ2-2, is EPEVTQTPSHQVTQMGQEVILRCVPISNHLYFYWYRQILGQKVEFLVSFYNNEISEKSEIFDDQFSVERPDGSNFTLKIRSTKLEDSAMYFCASRPGLALAGELFFGEGSRLTVL.

This clone was observed once. The chain uses TRBV5-1 and TRBJ1-1, with D possibly TRBD1 on 5 matching bases. V lost 4 bases and J 9 bases, leaving 13 bases between the germline ends. Germline CDR1 and CDR2: SGHRS and YFSETQ. The CDR3 runs 12 residues. CDR3 DNA: TGCGCCAGCAGCCCGACCGGGACCCAAGCTTTCTTT. It is translated as CASSPTGTQAFF.

CDR3 amino acids: CASSLAGGLKNIQYF. The CDR3 DNA is TGTGCCAGCAGCCTAGCGGGGGGGCTCAAAAACATTCAGTACTTC. The chain recombines TRBV2 with TRBJ2-4; TRBD2 matches 12 bases. V shed 6 bases, J shed 3 bases, and the junction held 3 bases outside the gene matches. CDR1 and CDR2 (germline): SNHLY, FYNNEI. The CDR3 consists of 15 residues. Based on the CDR3 plus reference TRBV2 and TRBJ2-4, the full variable domain is EPEVTQTPSHQVTQMGQEVILRCVPISNHLYFYWYRQILGQKVEFLVSFYNNEISEKSEIFDDQFSVERPDGSNFTLKIRSTKLEDSAMYFCASSLAGGLKNIQYFGAGTRLSVL.

The rearrangement uses TRBV19 and TRBJ1-2; D remains unclear. From germline, CDR1 is LNHDA and CDR2 SQIVND (reference sequence). This CDR3 spans 11 amino acids. V lost 6 bases to trimming and J lost 1 base, with 3 bases between them. DNA of the CDR3: TGTGCCAGTAGGGATAACTATGGCTACACCTTC. Translating it yields CASRDNYGYTF.

V gene TRBV25-1 combines with J gene TRBJ2-1; D is possibly TRBD1 (5 bases). The CDR3 spans 13 residues. The V and J ends lost 3 bases and 7 bases respectively, with 10 bases between them. CDR1 is MGHDK and CDR2 is SYGVNS in the germline V gene. The CDR3 region has the DNA TGTGCCAGCAGTGACCCAGGGTTTAATGAGCAGTTCTTC. Amino acid sequence: CASSDPGFNEQFF.

The chain combines TRBV7-6 with TRBJ1-6; the D is unclear. The CDR3 sequence is 16 residues long. The germline gives CDR1 SGHVS, CDR2 FNYEAQ. The V end lost 5 bases, the J end lost 10 bases, and 21 bases lay between the germline ends. The CDR3 region has the DNA TGTGCCAGCAGCGAGACCCTGACGACACCGCGCTCACCCCTCCACTTT. This gives the protein CASSETLTTPRSPLHF. The full variable domain, its missing parts supplied by reference TRBV7-6 and TRBJ1-6, is GAGVSQSPRYKVTKRGQDVALRCDPISGHVSLYWYRQALGQGPEFLTYFNYEAQQDKSGLPNDRFSAERPEGSISTLTIQRTEQRDSAMYRCASSETLTTPRSPLHFGNGTRLTVT.

This clone was detected once. The CDR3 is CAWSATANQPQHF. CDR3 coding DNA: TGTGCCTGGAGTGCAACGGCCAATCAGCCCCAGCATTTT. The genes are TRBV30 and TRBJ1-5, with D uncertain. This CDR3 is 13 amino acids long. The germline gives CDR1 GTSNPN, CDR2 SVGIG (reference sequence). Trimming took off 1 base at V and 3 bases at J, with 7 bases between the two ends.

This chain joins TRBV25-1 and TRBJ2-5; no definite D call. The DNA end favors TRBJ2-7, so the J call may be wrong. Germline V lookup: CDR1 MGHDK, CDR2 SYGVNS. This CDR3 has 14 amino acids. The CDR3 nucleotides read TGTGCCAGCAGTGAATCAGGAGACTCCTACGAGCAGTACTTC. Amino acid sequence: CASSESGDSYEQYF.

The genes are TRBV19 and TRBJ2-7; perhaps TRBD2 as D (5 bases). This CDR3 has 14 residues. Between the trimmed V and J ends, which lost 5 bases and 6 bases, there was a span of 17 bases. CDR1 and CDR2 (germline): LNHDA, SQIVND (reference sequence). The CDR3 DNA is TGTGCCAGTAGTGGCGGGCCCCCCAGAGGCGAGCAGTACTTC. Translated, it gives CASSGGPPRGEQYF.

As regards this clone: The junction and the germline gene differ at one end; a read error may be behind it. V and J are TRBV7-7 and TRBJ2-2, with 7 bases that match TRBD1. Germline loops: CDR1 SSHAT, CDR2 FNYEAQ (reference sequence). CDR3 length: 15 amino acids. The chain's CDR3 is CASSATGFNTGELFF. DNA of the CDR3: TGTGCTAGCAGCGCGACAGGGTTTAACACCGGGGAGCTGTTTTTT.

This clone showed up just a few times. The J gene is TRBJ1-1, the V gene TRBV6-5; 7 nucleotides align to TRBD1. In germline, CDR1 is MNHEY, CDR2 SVGAGI. The CDR3 sequence is 14 residues long. With 5 bases clipped from V and 0 bases from J, the junction kept 3 bases outside the gene matches. The CDR3 protein is CASSTGQLNTEAFF. The CDR3 DNA is TGTGCCAGCAGTACGGGACAGCTGAACACTGAAGCTTTCTTT.

The V gene is TRBV6-6, the J gene TRBJ1-1; 8 positions match TRBD1. The germline V gene encodes CDR1 MNHNY and CDR2 SVGAGI (reference sequence). This CDR3 region has 14 residues. J lost 4 bases, V lost 6 bases, and 7 bases had no gene match. This CDR3 reads CASRGQGSSTEAFF. The DNA of the CDR3 is TGTGCCAGCAGAGGACAGGGCTCGAGCACTGAAGCTTTCTTT.